The source of this T cell receptor (beta chain) is a study of human T cells and chemical hapten exposure. About the research overall: A roughly 2 cm by roughly 2 cm inner upper arm patch received 2% DPC for sensitization. Affected patients, primarily female, had alopecia areata, totalis or universalis.

The V and J ends lost 7 bases and 0 bases respectively, with 10 bases between them. The germline CDR1 and CDR2 sequences are ENHRY and SYGVKD. The CDR3 runs to 13 residues. Time point indicated: patch test 2, 6 weeks after DPC sensitization. Treatment reported: therapeutic diphenylcyclopropenone sensitization with weekly scalp DPC. TCRdb analysed the RACE reads with MiXCR anew, one entry per CDR3 protein. The table lists about 80,000 distinct CDR3 sequences, more than 9% of them singletons. The clonotype comes from a man aged 18 to 30 with alopecia areata. Some clones in this sample may be carry-over from other donors' samples. This rearrangement joins TRBV10-3 to TRBJ2-7; tentatively, D is TRBD1 (6 bases). The source material was whole blood, sampled in connection with sensitization to the hapten diphenylcyclopropenone (DPC). The CDR3 reads CAITPGDSYEQYF. The CDR3 region has the DNA TGTGCCATCACCCCAGGGGACTCCTACGAGCAGTACTTC.